This T cell receptor beta chain was sequenced for a study of blood T cell repertoires in COVID-19. In the study overall: The United States, Italy and Spain provided the acute and convalescent COVID-19 samples. In each case, the material was cDNA or gDNA derived from T cells, B-cell-depleted T cells, or PBMCs.

J was trimmed by 1 base and V by 5 bases; bases with no gene match: 5. Germline assignment: CDR1 MDHEN and CDR2 SYDVKM. The CDR3 sequence is 15 residues long. Patients from Seattle were sampled longitudinally, starting during active infection. In the original processing: Cell counts per sample came from amplifying reference gene primers. Libraries were prepared by immunoSEQ multiplex PCR; TCRdb keeps only in-frame clonotypes and omits some of them. For V, J and clone size, that table is used; D and trimming come from the DNA. Of tens of thousands of clones in the sample, approximately 71% were seen once.

The sequenced sample consisted of peripheral blood. This chain connects TRBV28 to TRBJ2-5, with 9 positions matching TRBD1. This sequence was found in a man aged 65-85 years with COVID-19, enrolled during active disease. The CDR3 loop reads CASSPGTGIQETQYF. CDR3 sequence (DNA): TGTGCCAGCAGTCCCGGGACAGGGATCCAAGAGACCCAGTACTTC.